This TCR beta chain originates from a study of shared clonotypes between healthy human individuals. Study-level information: Three CD4 naive, three CD4 memory, two CD8 naive and one CD8 memory plate were used per donor. Study-wide results and caveats: It was observed that approximately 5% of naive CD4 clonotypes were shared across four donors.

As handled by the study authors: Junction-only sequences without quality scores were provided by ImmunoSEQ, so filtering was different. Profiled with immunoSEQ multiplex PCR; TCRdb holds only in-frame clones, not every one. That table furnishes V, J and clone size, whereas the DNA furnished D and trimming. The table includes over 1.5 million clones, approximately 98% detected once. The study enrolled healthy HIV-negative adults without recent acute infections or vaccinations as donors. This clone was seen only once. Its antigen is as yet unknown. From germline, CDR1 is SNHLY and CDR2 FYNNEI. Trimming shortened V by 3 bases and J by 7 bases, and 18 bases separated the two germline ends. The CDR3 is 15 amino acids.

The J gene is TRBJ2-5, the V gene TRBV2; D is perhaps TRBD1 (5 bases). The source of this sequence is a man aged 30 to 39 in good health. The sample was naive CD4+ T cells sorted from blood. As for subset: CD45RA+ positively selected. The CDR3 sequence is CASSDILGTQGTQYF. The CDR3 coding sequence is TGTGCCAGCAGTGATATTTTGGGAACGCAGGGGACCCAGTACTTC.